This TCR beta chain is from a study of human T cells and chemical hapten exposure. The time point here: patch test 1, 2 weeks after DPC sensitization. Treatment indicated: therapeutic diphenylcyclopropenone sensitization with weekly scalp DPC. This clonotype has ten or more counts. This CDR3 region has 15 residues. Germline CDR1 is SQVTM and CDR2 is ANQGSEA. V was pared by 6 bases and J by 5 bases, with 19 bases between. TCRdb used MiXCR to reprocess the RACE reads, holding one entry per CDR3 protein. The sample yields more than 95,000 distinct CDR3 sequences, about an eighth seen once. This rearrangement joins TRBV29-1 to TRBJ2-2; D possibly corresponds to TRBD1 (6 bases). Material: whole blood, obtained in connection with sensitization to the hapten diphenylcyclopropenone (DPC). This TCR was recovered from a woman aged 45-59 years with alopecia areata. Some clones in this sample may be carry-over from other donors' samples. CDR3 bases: TGCAGCGTGGGGACAAGCGCGAAAGGAACCGGGGAGCTGTTTTTT. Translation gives CSVGTSAKGTGELFF.